These 5 T cell receptor beta chains came from one sample sequenced in a study of T cells in localized non-small cell lung cancer. The method was immunoSEQ multiplex PCR; TCRdb's version includes in-frame clones alone and lacks a portion of them. The repertoire has around 64,000 clones, roughly 79% of them found once; the top ten carry 4.7%. The material was PBMCs, obtained before any cancer treatment. Receptors were obtained from a man between 40 and 75 years old with stage II lung adenocarcinoma.

The chain has TRBV5-6 and TRBJ1-1; no clear D gene. The V gene's germline CDR1 is SGHDT and CDR2 YYEEEE. The ends were cut back, 3 bases at V and 4 bases at J, with 16 bases in the middle. The CDR3 covers 15 residues. The CDR3 sequence is CASSWRAPRGTEAFF. In nucleotides, the CDR3 is TGTGCCAGCAGCTGGAGGGCCCCACGGGGCACTGAAGCTTTCTTT.

This clone is a singleton in its sample. This sequence joins TRBV2 and TRBJ1-5, with TRBD1 as a possible D gene (5 bases). Between the trimmed V and J ends, which lost 6 bases and 1 base, there was a span of 13 bases. There are 15 residues in the CDR3. Germline CDR1 and CDR2: SNHLY and FYNNEI. The CDR3 sequence: CASRALGRSNQPQHF. CDR3 coding DNA: TGTGCCAGCAGGGCATTGGGACGAAGCAATCAGCCCCAGCATTTT.

The chain has TRBV5-6 and TRBJ1-1; no clear D. CDR1 and CDR2 (germline): SGHDT, YYEEEE. Trimming took 0 bases from V and 7 from J, leaving 7 bases between them. The CDR3 length is 12 residues. CDR3 nucleotide sequence: TGTGCCAGCAGCTTGGCCTCTTTTGAAGCTTTCTTT. Its translation: CASSLASFEAFF.

The V and J genes are TRBV19 and TRBJ2-3; the match to TRBD2 covers 7 bases. Unmatched junction bases numbered 13, after V lost 1 base and J lost 6 bases. Germline CDR1 LNHDA, CDR2 SQIVND (reference sequence). This CDR3 contains 17 residues. DNA of the CDR3: TGTGCCAGTAGTATAGGTAGCAGCGGGATACGGGGGGATACGCAGTATTTT. This translates into CASSIGSSGIRGDTQYF.

The J gene is TRBJ2-1, the V gene TRBV5-1; 11 bases agree with TRBD2. The CDR3 is 15 residues long. Trimming took 4 bases from V and 8 from J; bases not matched to a gene: 8. Per germline, CDR1 SGHRS and CDR2 YFSETQ. The CDR3 DNA follows: TGCGCCAGCAGCCATACTAGCGGGAGTTTAGATGAGCAGTTCTTC. Its protein product is CASSHTSGSLDEQFF.